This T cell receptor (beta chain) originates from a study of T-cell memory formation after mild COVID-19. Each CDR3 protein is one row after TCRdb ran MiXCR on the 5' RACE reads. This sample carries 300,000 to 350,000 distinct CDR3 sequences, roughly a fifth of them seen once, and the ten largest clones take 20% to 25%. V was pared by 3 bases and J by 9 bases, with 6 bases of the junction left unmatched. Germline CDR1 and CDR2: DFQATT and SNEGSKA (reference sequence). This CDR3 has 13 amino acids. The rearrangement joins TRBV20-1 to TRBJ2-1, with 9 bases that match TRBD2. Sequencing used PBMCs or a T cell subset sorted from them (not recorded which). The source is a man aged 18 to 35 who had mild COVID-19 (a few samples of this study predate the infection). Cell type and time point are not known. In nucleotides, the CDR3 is TGCAGTGCTAGCGCTAGCGGGGTAGTTGAGCAGTTCTTC. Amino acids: CSASASGVVEQFF.